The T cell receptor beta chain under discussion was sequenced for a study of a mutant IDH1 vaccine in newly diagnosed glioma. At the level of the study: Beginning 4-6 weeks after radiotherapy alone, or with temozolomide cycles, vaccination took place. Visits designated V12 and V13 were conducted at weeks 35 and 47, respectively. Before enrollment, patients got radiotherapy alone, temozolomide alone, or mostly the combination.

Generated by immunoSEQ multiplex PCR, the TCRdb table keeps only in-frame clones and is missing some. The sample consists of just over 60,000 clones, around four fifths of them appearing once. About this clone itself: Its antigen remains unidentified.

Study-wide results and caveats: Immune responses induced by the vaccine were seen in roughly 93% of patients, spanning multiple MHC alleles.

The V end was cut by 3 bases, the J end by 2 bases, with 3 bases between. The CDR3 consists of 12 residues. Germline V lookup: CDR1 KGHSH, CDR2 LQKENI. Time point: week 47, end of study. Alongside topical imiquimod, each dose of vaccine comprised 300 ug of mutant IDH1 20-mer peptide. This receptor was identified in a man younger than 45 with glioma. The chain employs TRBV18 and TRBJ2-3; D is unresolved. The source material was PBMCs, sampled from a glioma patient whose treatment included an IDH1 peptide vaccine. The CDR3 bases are TGTGCCAGCTCACCCTCCACAGATACGCAGTATTTT. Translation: CASSPSTDTQYF.